This T cell receptor beta chain derives from a study of cytomegalovirus exposure and HLA in healthy donors. The primer mix had 60 Vbeta and 13 Jbeta primers. Method: immunoSEQ multiplex PCR; TCRdb's copy keeps in-frame clones and lacks some. The table shows around 150,000 clones, with 82% occurring only once. CDR1 SGHNT and CDR2 YENEEA come from the germline V gene. The CDR3 totals 13 residues. Trimming cost V 3 bases and J 4 bases, with 6 bases left between them. This sequence was found in a male donor in good health and CMV-seronegative. The sequencing sample was made of PBMCs. The chain carries TRBV11-3 and TRBJ2-2, with D unclear. Here the CDR3 DNA reads TGTGCCAGCAGCTTTTCAATCACCGGGGAGCTGTTTTTT. This translates into CASSFSITGELFF. The full variable domain, with the rest looked up from reference TRBV11-3 and TRBJ2-2, is EAGVVQSPRYKIIEKKQPVAFWCNPISGHNTLYWYLQNLGQGPELLIRYENEEAVDDSQLPKDRFSAERLKGVDSTLKIQPAELGDSAVYLCASSFSITGELFFGEGSRLTVL.